One and the same sample provided the 14 T cell receptor beta chains below, sequenced in a study of pediatric ulcerative colitis. During colonoscopy, one to two rectal pinch biopsies were collected. Sequencing used immunoSEQ multiplex PCR; TCRdb keeps in-frame clones, though not all of them. The sample shows tens of thousands of clones, around four fifths of them seen only once. The sequencing sample was made of gut tissue. These receptors were collected from a boy aged 5-17 years with moderate ulcerative colitis.

CDR3 in amino acids: CASRIPPFHSGGYSIYGYTF. CDR3 DNA: TGTGCCAGCAGGATACCTCCCTTCCACTCCGGCGGCTACTCAATCTATGGCTACACCTTC. The chain has TRBV2 and TRBJ1-2; D remains unclear. The CDR3 covers 20 residues. Trimming removed 6 bases from V and 4 bases from J, with 33 bases in between. The V gene's germline CDR1 is SNHLY and CDR2 FYNNEI. Supplemented by reference TRBV2 and TRBJ1-2, the full variable domain reads EPEVTQTPSHQVTQMGQEVILRCVPISNHLYFYWYRQILGQKVEFLVSFYNNEISEKSEIFDDQFSVERPDGSNFTLKIRSTKLEDSAMYFCASRIPPFHSGGYSIYGYTFGSGTRLTVV.

The DNA of the CDR3 is TGTGCCAGCAGCTTAGGATCTAGCGGGGGCACAGATACGCAGTATTTT. Encoded protein: CASSLGSSGGTDTQYF. This chain links TRBV11-2 with TRBJ2-3, with 9 bases lining up with TRBD2. The CDR3 sequence is 16 residues long. Trimming at V came to 1 base and at J to 1 base, leaving 3 bases not matched to a gene. Germline V gives CDR1 SGHAT, CDR2 FQNNGV.

DNA for the CDR3: TGTGCCAGCAAATTACAGGGGAACACTGAAGCTTTCTTT. It translates to CASKLQGNTEAFF. This chain links TRBV6-6 with TRBJ1-1, with D tentatively TRBD1 (6 bases). Germline V CDR1 and CDR2: MNHNY, SVGAGI (reference sequence). V shed 7 bases and J shed 1 base, with 10 bases lying between them. The CDR3 covers 13 residues.

This clone was found a few times. The chain uses TRBV21-1 and TRBJ1-3. TRBV21-1 is recorded as a pseudogene. The CDR3 loop spans 14 amino acids. CDR3 DNA: TGTGCCAGCAGCCTACGGGACTATGGAAACACCATATATTTT. Amino acids: CASSLRDYGNTIYF.

This clone appeared a few times. The rearrangement links TRBV30 to TRBJ2-4; D is uncertain. The CDR3 spans 12 residues. From germline, CDR1 is GTSNPN and CDR2 SVGIG (reference sequence). Trimming cost V 2 bases and J 6 bases, with 8 bases left between them. CDR3 sequence: CAWSRPINIQYF. CDR3 in DNA: TGTGCCTGGAGTAGACCTATAAACATTCAGTACTTC. The whole variable domain, filled in from reference TRBV30 and TRBJ2-4, reads SQTIHQWPATLVQPVGSPLSLECTVEGTSNPNLYWYRQAAGRGLQLLFYSVGIGQISSEVPQNLSASRPQDRQFILSSKKLLLSDSGFYLCAWSRPINIQYFGAGTRLSVL.

V usage is TRBV14 and J usage is TRBJ1-2; D ambiguous. CDR3 size: 11 residues. Trimming shortened V by 5 bases and J by 4 bases, and 5 bases separated the two germline ends. Germline V gene data show CDR1 as SGHDN and CDR2 as FVKESK. CDR3 sequence (DNA): TGTGCCAGCAGCGGTGGCTATGGCTACACCTTC. Protein product: CASSGGYGYTF.

The chain combines TRBV6-4 with TRBJ1-2; maybe TRBD1 (6 bases). The germline V gene has CDR1 MRHNA and CDR2 SNTAGT. The CDR3 has 15 residues. With 6 bases removed from V and 3 bases from J, the gap between germline ends came to 17 bases. The CDR3 bases are TGTGCCAGCAGCCGGGACATAAACAAGGACTATGGCTACACCTTC. This translates into CASSRDINKDYGYTF.

There are a few counts of this clone. The J gene is TRBJ1-4, the V gene TRBV5-1; 8 bases are shared with TRBD1. The germline CDR1 and CDR2 sequences are SGHRS and YFSETQ. The CDR3 is 16 residues long. With V trimmed by 2 bases and J by 5 bases, 8 bases remained unmatched. CDR3 region: CASSFTPTGGNEKLFF. The CDR3 nucleotides are TGCGCCAGCAGCTTTACCCCCACAGGGGGGAATGAAAAACTGTTTTTT.

This clone was seen only once. The CDR3 DNA is TGTGCCAGCAACAGGGAGGTGGAGACCCAGTACTTC. Residues: CASNREVETQYF. This chain uses TRBV7-9 with TRBJ2-5; perhaps D is TRBD1 or TRBD2 (6 bases each). From germline, CDR1 is SEHNR and CDR2 FQNEAQ (reference sequence). Trimming removed 7 bases at V and 5 bases at J, with 11 bases between. This CDR3 is 12 amino acids long.

The chain couples TRBV6-1 to TRBJ1-5; D unclear. Germline V gives CDR1 MNHNS, CDR2 SASEGT. This CDR3 has 14 amino acids. Trimming removed 0 bases from V and 1 base from J, with 4 bases in between. This CDR3 reads CASSEAGSNQPQHF. CDR3 sequence (DNA): TGTGCCAGCAGTGAAGCGGGCAGCAATCAGCCCCAGCATTTT.

The gene calls are TRBV19 and TRBJ1-2, with 7 bases lining up with TRBD1. The CDR3 runs to 15 residues. Germline loops: CDR1 LNHDA, CDR2 SQIVND (reference sequence). V lost 3 bases to trimming and J lost 4 bases; unmatched junction nucleotides: 8. CDR3 loop: CASSMAKGATYGYTF. As DNA, the CDR3 is TGTGCCAGTAGTATGGCGAAGGGGGCTACCTATGGCTACACCTTC.

The rearrangement uses TRBV29-1 and TRBJ1-1; D is perhaps TRBD1 (6 bases). This CDR3 comprises 14 residues. In germline, CDR1 is SQVTM, CDR2 ANQGSEA. V dropped 8 bases and J dropped 0 bases, with 16 bases sitting between them. Here the CDR3 reads CSTAGAFMNTEAFF. The CDR3 nucleotides read TGCAGCACTGCAGGGGCCTTCATGAACACTGAAGCTTTCTTT.

The chain is built from TRBV6-5 and TRBJ2-7; perhaps TRBD2 as D (6 bases). Trimming shortened V by 2 bases and J by 3 bases, and 11 bases separated the two germline ends. CDR1 and CDR2 (germline): MNHEY, SVGAGI. This CDR3 has 14 residues. CDR3 amino acids: CASSYGAGYYEQYF. In DNA, the CDR3 is TGTGCCAGCAGTTACGGGGCGGGGTACTACGAGCAGTACTTC.

This chain connects TRBV11-3 to TRBJ2-1, with 8 bases lining up with TRBD2. This CDR3 has 15 amino acids. V was clipped by 5 bases and J by 7 bases; unmatched bases: 10. CDR1 is SGHNT and CDR2 is YENEEA in the germline V gene. In DNA, the CDR3 is TGTGCCAGCAGCCGGGGGGGGCCCTCTCAGAATGAGCAGTTCTTC. It specifies CASSRGGPSQNEQFF.